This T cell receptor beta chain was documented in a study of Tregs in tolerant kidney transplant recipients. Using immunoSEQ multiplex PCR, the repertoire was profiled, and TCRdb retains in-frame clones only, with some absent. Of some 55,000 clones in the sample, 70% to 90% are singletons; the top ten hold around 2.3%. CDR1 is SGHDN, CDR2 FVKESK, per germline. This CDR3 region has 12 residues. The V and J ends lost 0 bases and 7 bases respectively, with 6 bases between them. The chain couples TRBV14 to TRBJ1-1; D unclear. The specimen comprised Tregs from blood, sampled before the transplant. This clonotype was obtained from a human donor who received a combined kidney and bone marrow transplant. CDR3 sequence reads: CASSQDGDEAFF. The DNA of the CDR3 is TGTGCCAGCAGCCAAGACGGGGATGAAGCTTTCTTT.